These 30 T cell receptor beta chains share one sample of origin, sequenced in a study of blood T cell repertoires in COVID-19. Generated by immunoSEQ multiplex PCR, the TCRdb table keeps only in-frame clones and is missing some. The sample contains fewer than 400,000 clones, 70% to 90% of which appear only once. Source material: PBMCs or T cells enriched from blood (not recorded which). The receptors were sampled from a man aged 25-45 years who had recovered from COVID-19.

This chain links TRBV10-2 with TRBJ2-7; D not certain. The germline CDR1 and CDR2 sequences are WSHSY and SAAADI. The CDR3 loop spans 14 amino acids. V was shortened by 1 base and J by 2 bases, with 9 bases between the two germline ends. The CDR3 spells CASSEFRHPYEQYF. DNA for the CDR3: TGCGCCAGCAGTGAGTTTAGACACCCCTACGAGCAGTACTTC.

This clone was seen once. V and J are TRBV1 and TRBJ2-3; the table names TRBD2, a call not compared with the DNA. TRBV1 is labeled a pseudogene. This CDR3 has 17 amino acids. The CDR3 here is CTSSPSPWRGRTDTQYF. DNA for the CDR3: TGCACCAGCAGCCCCTCACCCTGGCGGGGGCGCACAGATACGCAGTATTTT.

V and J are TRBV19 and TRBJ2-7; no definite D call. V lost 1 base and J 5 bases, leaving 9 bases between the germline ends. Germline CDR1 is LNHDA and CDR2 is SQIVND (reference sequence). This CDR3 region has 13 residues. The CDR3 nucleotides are TGTGCCAGTAGTATAGCCGGGTTGAACGAGCAGTACTTC. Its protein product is CASSIAGLNEQYF. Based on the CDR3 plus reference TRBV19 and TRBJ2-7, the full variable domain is DGGITQSPKYLFRKEGQNVTLSCEQNLNHDAMYWYRQDPGQGLRLIYYSQIVNDFQKGDIAEGYSVSREKKESFPLTVTSAQKNPTAFYLCASSIAGLNEQYFGPGTRLTVT.

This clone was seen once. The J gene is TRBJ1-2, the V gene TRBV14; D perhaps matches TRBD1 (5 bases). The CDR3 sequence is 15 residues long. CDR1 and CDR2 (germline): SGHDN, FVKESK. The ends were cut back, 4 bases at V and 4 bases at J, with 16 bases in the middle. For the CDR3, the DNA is TGTGCCAGCAGCCTAGTAAACGCCCAGGGCTATGGCTACACCTTC. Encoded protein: CASSLVNAQGYGYTF.

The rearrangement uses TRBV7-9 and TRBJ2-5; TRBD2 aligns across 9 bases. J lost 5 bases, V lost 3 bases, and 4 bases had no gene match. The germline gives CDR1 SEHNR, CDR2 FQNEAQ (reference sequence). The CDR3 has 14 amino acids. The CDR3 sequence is CASSLVAGVETQYF. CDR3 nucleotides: TGTGCCAGCAGCTTGGTAGCGGGGGTGGAGACCCAGTACTTC.

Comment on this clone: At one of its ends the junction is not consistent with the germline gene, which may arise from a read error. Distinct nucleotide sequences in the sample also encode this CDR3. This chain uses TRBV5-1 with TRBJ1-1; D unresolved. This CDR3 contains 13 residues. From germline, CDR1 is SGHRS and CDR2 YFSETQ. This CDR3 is CASSLVVNTEAFF. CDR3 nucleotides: TGCGCCAGCAGTTTGGTAGTGAACACTGAAGCTTTCTTT.

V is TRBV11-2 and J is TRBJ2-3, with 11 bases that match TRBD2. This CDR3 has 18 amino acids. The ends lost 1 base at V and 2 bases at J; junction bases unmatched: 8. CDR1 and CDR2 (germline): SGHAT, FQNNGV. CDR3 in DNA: TGTGCCAGCAGCTTAGGCGGACTAGCGGGTTCCCCCACAGATACGCAGTATTTT. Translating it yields CASSLGGLAGSPTDTQYF.

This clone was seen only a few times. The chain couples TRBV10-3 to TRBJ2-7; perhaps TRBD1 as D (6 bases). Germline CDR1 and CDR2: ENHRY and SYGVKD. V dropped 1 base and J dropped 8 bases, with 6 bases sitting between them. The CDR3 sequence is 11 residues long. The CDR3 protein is CAISEWDKQYF. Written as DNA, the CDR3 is TGTGCCATCAGTGAGTGGGACAAGCAGTACTTC.

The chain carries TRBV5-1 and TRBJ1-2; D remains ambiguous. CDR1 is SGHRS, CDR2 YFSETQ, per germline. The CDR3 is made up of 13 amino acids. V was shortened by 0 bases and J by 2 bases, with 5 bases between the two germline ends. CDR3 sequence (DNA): TGCGCCAGCAGCTTGGAATCGAACTATGGCTACACCTTC. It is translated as CASSLESNYGYTF.

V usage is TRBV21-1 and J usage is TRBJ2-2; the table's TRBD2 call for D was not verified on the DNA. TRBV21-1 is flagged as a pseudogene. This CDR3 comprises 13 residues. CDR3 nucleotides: TGTGCCAGCATCCCAGAGGAGTCCGGGGAGCTGTTTTTT. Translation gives CASIPEESGELFF.

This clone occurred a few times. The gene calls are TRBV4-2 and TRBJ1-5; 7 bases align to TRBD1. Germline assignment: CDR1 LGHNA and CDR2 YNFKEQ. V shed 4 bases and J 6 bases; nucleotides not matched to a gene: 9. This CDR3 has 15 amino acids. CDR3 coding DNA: TGTGCCAGCAGCCGAGAGGGGGCGGTGGGTCAGCCCCAGCATTTT. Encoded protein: CASSREGAVGQPQHF.

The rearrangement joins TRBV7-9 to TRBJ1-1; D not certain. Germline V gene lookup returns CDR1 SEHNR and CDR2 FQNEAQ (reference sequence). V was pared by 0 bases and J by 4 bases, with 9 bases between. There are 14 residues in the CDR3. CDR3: CASSLAEAATEAFF. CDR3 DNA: TGTGCCAGCAGCTTAGCGGAGGCTGCCACTGAAGCTTTCTTT.

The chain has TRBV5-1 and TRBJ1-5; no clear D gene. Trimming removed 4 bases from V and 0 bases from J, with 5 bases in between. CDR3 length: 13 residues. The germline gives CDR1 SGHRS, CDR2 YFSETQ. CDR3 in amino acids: CASSLDSNQPQHF. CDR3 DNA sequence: TGCGCCAGCAGCCTAGATAGCAATCAGCCCCAGCATTTT. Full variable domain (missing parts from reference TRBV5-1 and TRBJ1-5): KAGVTQTPRYLIKTRGQQVTLSCSPISGHRSVSWYQQTPGQGLQFLFEYFSETQRNKGNFPGRFSGRQFSNSRSEMNVSTLELGDSALYLCASSLDSNQPQHFGDGTRLSIL.

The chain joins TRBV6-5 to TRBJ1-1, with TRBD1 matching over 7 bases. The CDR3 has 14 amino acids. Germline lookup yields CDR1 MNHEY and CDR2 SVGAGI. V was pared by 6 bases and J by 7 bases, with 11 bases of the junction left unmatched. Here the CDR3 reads CASRIAPGQFEAFF. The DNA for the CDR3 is TGTGCCAGCAGGATCGCTCCGGGACAGTTTGAAGCTTTCTTT.

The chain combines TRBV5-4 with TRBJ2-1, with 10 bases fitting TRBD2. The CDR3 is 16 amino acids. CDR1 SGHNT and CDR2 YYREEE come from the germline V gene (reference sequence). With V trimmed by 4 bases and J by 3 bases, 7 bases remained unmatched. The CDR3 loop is CASSLGGTSVYNEQFF. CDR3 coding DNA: TGTGCCAGCAGCCTCGGAGGGACTAGCGTCTACAATGAGCAGTTCTTC.

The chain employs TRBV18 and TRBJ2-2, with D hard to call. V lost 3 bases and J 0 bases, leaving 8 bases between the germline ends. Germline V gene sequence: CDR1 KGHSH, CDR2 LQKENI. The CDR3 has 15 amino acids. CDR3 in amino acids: CASSPLPANTGELFF. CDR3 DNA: TGTGCCAGCTCACCCCTACCCGCGAACACCGGGGAGCTGTTTTTT.

This chain's CDR3 is CASSLRQGSGNTIYF. CDR3 nucleotides: TGCGCCAGCAGCCTTCGACAGGGATCTGGAAACACCATATATTTT. This chain uses TRBV5-1 with TRBJ1-3, with 7 bases identical to TRBD1. Germline loops: CDR1 SGHRS, CDR2 YFSETQ. The CDR3 has 15 residues. Trimming cost V 4 bases and J 1 base; bases outside gene matches: 5.

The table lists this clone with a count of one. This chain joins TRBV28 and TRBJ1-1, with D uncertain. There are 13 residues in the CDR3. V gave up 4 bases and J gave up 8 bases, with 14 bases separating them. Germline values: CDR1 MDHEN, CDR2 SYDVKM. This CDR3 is CASSSRPSGEAFF. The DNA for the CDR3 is TGTGCCAGCAGTTCCCGTCCAAGTGGCGAAGCTTTCTTT.

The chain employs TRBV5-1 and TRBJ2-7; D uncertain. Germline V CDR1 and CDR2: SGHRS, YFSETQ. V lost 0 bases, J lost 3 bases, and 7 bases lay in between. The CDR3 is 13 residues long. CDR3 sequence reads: CASSLEQVYEQYF. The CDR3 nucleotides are TGCGCCAGCAGCTTGGAGCAGGTCTACGAGCAGTACTTC. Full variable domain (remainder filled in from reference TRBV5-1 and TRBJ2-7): KAGVTQTPRYLIKTRGQQVTLSCSPISGHRSVSWYQQTPGQGLQFLFEYFSETQRNKGNFPGRFSGRQFSNSRSEMNVSTLELGDSALYLCASSLEQVYEQYFGPGTRLTVT.

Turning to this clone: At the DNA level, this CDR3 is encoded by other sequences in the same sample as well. CDR3 in DNA: TGTGCCAGCAGCCGCCAGTACTACGAGCAGTACTTC. Amino acid sequence: CASSRQYYEQYF. This sequence joins TRBV3-1 (or the pseudogene TRBV3-2) and TRBJ2-7; D gene ambiguous. CDR3 size: 12 residues. Per the germline V gene, CDR1 is LGHDT and CDR2 is YNNKEL (reference sequence). V lost 4 bases and J 3 bases, leaving 7 bases between the germline ends.

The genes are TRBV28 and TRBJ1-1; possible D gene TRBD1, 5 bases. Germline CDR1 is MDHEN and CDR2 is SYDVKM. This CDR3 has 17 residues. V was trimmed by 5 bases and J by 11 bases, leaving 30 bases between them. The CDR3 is CASSLNPRQSLGLRAFF. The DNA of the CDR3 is TGTGCCAGCAGTCTAAACCCCCGACAGTCTCTGGGCTTACGCGCTTTCTTT.

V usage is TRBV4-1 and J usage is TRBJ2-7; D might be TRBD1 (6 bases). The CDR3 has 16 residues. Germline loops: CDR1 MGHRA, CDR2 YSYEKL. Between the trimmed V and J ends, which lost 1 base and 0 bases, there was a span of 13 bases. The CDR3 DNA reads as TGCGCCAGCAGCCAAGCGGGACACCCGAGCTCCTACGAGCAGTACTTC. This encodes CASSQAGHPSSYEQYF.

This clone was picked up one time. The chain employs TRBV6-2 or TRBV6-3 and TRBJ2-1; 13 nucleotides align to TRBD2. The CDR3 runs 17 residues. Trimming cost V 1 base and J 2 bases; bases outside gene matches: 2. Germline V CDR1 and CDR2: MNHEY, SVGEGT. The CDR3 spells CASSYYGTSGTYNEQFF. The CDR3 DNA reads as TGTGCCAGCAGTTACTACGGGACTAGCGGGACCTACAATGAGCAGTTCTTC.

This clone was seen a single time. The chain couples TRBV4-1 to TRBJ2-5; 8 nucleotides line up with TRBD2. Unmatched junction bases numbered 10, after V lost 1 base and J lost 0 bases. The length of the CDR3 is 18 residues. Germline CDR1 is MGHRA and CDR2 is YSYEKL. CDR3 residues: CASSQATGGGLYQETQYF. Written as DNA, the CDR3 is TGCGCCAGCAGCCAAGCCACGGGGGGGGGCTTGTACCAAGAGACCCAGTACTTC.

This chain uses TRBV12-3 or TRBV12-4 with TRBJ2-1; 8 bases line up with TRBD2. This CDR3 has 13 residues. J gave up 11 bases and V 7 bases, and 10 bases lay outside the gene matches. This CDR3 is CASNDGGGSKQFF. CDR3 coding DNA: TGTGCCAGCAACGACGGGGGGGGCTCAAAGCAGTTCTTC.

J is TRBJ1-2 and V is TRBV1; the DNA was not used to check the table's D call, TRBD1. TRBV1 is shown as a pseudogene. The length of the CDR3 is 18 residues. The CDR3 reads CTSSQVGPGGGYNYGYTF. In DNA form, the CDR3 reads TGCACCAGCAGCCAAGTTGGGCCAGGGGGCGGCTATAACTATGGCTACACCTTC.

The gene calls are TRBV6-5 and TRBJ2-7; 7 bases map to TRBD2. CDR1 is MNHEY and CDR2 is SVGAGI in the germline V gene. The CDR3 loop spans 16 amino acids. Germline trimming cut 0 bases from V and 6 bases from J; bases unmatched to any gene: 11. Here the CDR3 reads CASSYSLARTIGEQYF. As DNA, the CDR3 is TGTGCCAGCAGTTACTCACTAGCGCGGACAATCGGCGAGCAGTACTTC.

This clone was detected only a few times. The CDR3 region has the DNA TGTGCCAGCAGTTCAACAGGGGCCGTCACCGGGGAGCTGTTTTTT. It translates to CASSSTGAVTGELFF. The J gene is TRBJ2-2, the V gene TRBV7-6; TRBD1 matches at 7 bases. After removal of 6 bases from V and 4 bases from J, the junction contained 8 bases not matched to a gene. The length of the CDR3 is 15 residues. The germline gives CDR1 SGHVS, CDR2 FNYEAQ.

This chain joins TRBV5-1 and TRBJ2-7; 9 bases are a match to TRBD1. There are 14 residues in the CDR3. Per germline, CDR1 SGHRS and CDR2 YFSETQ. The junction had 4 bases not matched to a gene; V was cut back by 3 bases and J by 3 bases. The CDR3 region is CASSSGQGNYEQYF. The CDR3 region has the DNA TGCGCCAGCAGCTCGGGACAGGGAAACTACGAGCAGTACTTC.

CDR3: CASSRGGTLNTEAFF. CDR3 bases: TGTGCCAGCAGCCGTGGAGGGACGCTAAACACTGAAGCTTTCTTT. The chain combines TRBV5-5 with TRBJ1-1; weak D call: TRBD1 (5 bases). The CDR3 runs to 15 residues. V lost 4 bases to trimming and J lost 2 bases, with 15 bases between them. Germline CDR1 reads SGHKS; CDR2 reads YYEKEE (reference sequence).